This T cell receptor (beta chain) was captured in a study of blood T cells in healthy people across ages. Then a second PCR, running about 6 to 12 cycles, was carried out with a sample-barcoded 5' primer and a J-beta primer mix. Every sample returned 2.5 million or more CDR3-containing paired-end reads. Each CDR3 protein is one row after TCRdb ran MiXCR on the 5' RACE reads. This table holds 1.5 million to 2 million distinct CDR3 sequences, around 48% found once. Note on this clonotype: The antigen is undetermined.

After removal of 8 bases from V and 1 base from J, the junction contained 8 bases not matched to a gene. CDR1 and CDR2 from the germline V gene are MNHEY and SMNVEV (reference sequence). This CDR3 region has 14 residues. Caucasian individuals from Russia who were healthy and aged about 6 to 95 acted as donors. Regarding the study as a whole: In long-lived donors, naive CD4+ cell counts and diversity exceeded those of aged donors. Getting older went along with TCR beta diversity per million T cells dropping roughly linearly.

The chain combines TRBV27 with TRBJ2-7; 7 nucleotides match TRBD1. This TCR came from a woman between 40 and 50 years old in good health. Sequenced input: blood. In DNA, the CDR3 is TGTGCCAGCGACCGCCGGGACAGTTCCTACGAGCAGTACTTC. Encoded protein: CASDRRDSSYEQYF.